This T cell receptor beta chain was found in a study of T cell changes during pregnancy in multiple sclerosis. Generated by immunoSEQ multiplex PCR, the TCRdb table keeps only in-frame clones and is missing some. The data contain under 15,000 clones, around 86% of them seen just once; the ten biggest clones take up approximately 14%. This clone showed up just once. This CDR3 is 17 amino acids long. CDR1 is SGHTA and CDR2 is FQGNSA in the germline V gene. The V gene lost 1 base and the J gene lost 0 bases, with 10 bases spanning the gap. The receptor was isolated from a female donor in good health, enrolled as a control in a pregnancy study. The sequencing here drew on CD8+ T cells from peripheral blood mononuclear cells, taken in the second trimester of pregnancy. The rearrangement uses TRBV7-2 and TRBJ2-6; D is undetermined. CDR3 bases: TGTGCCAGCAGCTTAGGTCACAGCTACTCTGGGGCCAACGTCCTGACTTTC. Translation: CASSLGHSYSGANVLTF.